This T cell receptor (beta chain) comes out of a study of blood T cell repertoires in COVID-19. Whole-study context: From T cells, B-cell-depleted T cells, or PBMCs came the material, which was cDNA or gDNA.

This table comes from immunoSEQ multiplex PCR, and its TCRdb copy is limited to in-frame clones, with some not included. In the table there are approximately 46,000 clones, more than 80% of which are singletons. Germline CDR1 is SGHTA and CDR2 is FQGNSA. CDR3 length: 19 amino acids. V was pared by 5 bases and J by 0 bases, with 11 bases of the junction left unmatched. The rearrangement uses TRBV7-2 and TRBJ2-5; 14 positions match TRBD2. The source is a man aged 70-80 years with active COVID-19. Input material: peripheral blood. The DNA of the CDR3 is TGTGCCAGCAGCCCCGGACTAGCGGGGGGCCCCATCCACCAAGAGACCCAGTACTTC. Its translation is CASSPGLAGGPIHQETQYF.